One and the same sample provided the 32 T cell receptor beta chains below, sequenced in a study of blood T cell repertoires in COVID-19. Clones were read by immunoSEQ multiplex PCR, and TCRdb kept only the in-frame ones, dropping some. The sample lists 25,000 to 30,000 clones, around 94% seen once, with approximately 0.84% in the top ten. Sample: peripheral blood. These receptor sequences come from a woman in her 70s with COVID-19, enrolled during active disease.

Note on this clone: At one boundary the junction diverges from the germline segment, which might be a read error. This chain uses TRBV20-1 with TRBJ1-2, with D tentatively TRBD1 (5 bases). This CDR3 is built from 9 residues. Germline CDR1 reads DFQATT; CDR2 reads SNEGSKA (reference sequence). The CDR3 reads CSGNYGYTF. CDR3 nucleotides: TGTTCAGGGAACTATGGCTACACCTTC.

The genes are TRBV11-2 and TRBJ2-2; D ambiguous. Deletions cut 1 base from V and 5 bases from J, with 11 bases between. The germline V gene encodes CDR1 SGHAT and CDR2 FQNNGV. This CDR3 contains 15 residues. CDR3 loop: CASSLGTVSTGELFF. Written as DNA, the CDR3 is TGTGCCAGCAGCTTAGGTACAGTTTCGACCGGGGAGCTGTTTTTT.

This chain uses TRBV20-1 with TRBJ2-3; D remains ambiguous. V was shortened by 3 bases and J by 0 bases, with 16 bases between the two germline ends. This CDR3 spans 16 amino acids. Per germline, CDR1 DFQATT and CDR2 SNEGSKA (reference sequence). CDR3 coding DNA: TGCAGTGCTAGTCTACTCGCAAATCCAAGCACAGATACGCAGTATTTT. It encodes CSASLLANPSTDTQYF.

The V gene is TRBV7-9, the J gene TRBJ2-5; tentative D call: TRBD2 (5 bases). This CDR3 region has 12 residues. Per the germline V gene, CDR1 is SEHNR and CDR2 is FQNEAQ (reference sequence). V lost 8 bases, J lost 7 bases, and 14 bases lay in between. CDR3 bases: TGTGCCAGCCGGGCCGGGGAAGGGACCCAGTACTTC. Translation gives CASRAGEGTQYF.

This chain connects TRBV15 to TRBJ2-2, with TRBD2 matching 7 bases. CDR3 length: 15 residues. V lost 2 bases and J lost 2; bases outside the gene matches: 2. CDR1 is LNHNV and CDR2 is YYDKDF in the germline V gene (reference sequence). In nucleotides, the CDR3 is TGTGCCACCAGCAGAATAGCGGGCAACACCGGGGAGCTGTTTTTT. This encodes CATSRIAGNTGELFF.

The CDR3 coding sequence is TGTGCCAGCAGTTACTCCCGTTTAGAGACCCAGTACTTC. It encodes CASSYSRLETQYF. The V call is TRBV6-5, the J call TRBJ2-5, with no clear D. The germline gives CDR1 MNHEY, CDR2 SVGAGI. The CDR3 runs to 13 residues. With 0 bases removed from V and 4 bases from J, the gap between germline ends came to 6 bases.

The rearrangement joins TRBV18 to TRBJ2-1; D is possibly TRBD2 (5 bases). This CDR3 spans 16 amino acids. CDR1 is KGHSH, CDR2 LQKENI, per germline. V gave up 0 bases and J gave up 0 bases, with 9 bases separating them. CDR3 in amino acids: CASSPPVANSYNEQFF. DNA for the CDR3: TGTGCCAGCTCACCACCGGTAGCGAACTCCTACAATGAGCAGTTCTTC. The full variable domain, with the rest looked up from reference TRBV18 and TRBJ2-1, is NAGVMQNPRHLVRRRGQEARLRCSPMKGHSHVYWYRQLPEEGLKFMVYLQKENIIDESGMPKERFSAEFPKEGPSILRIQQVVRGDSAAYFCASSPPVANSYNEQFFGPGTRLTVL.

This clone was detected once. Here the CDR3 DNA reads TGTGCCACTAGGGGATCCTACGAGCAGTACTTC. Amino acid sequence: CATRGSYEQYF. The chain joins TRBV14 to TRBJ2-7; D is perhaps TRBD1 (5 bases). V was pared by 10 bases and J by 1 base, with 8 bases between. The CDR3 is 11 residues long. The germline V gene encodes CDR1 SGHDN and CDR2 FVKESK.

The chain carries TRBV29-1 and TRBJ2-7; 10 nucleotides align to TRBD2. There are 15 residues in the CDR3. After removal of 1 base from V and 6 bases from J, the junction contained 9 bases not matched to a gene. Per germline, CDR1 SQVTM and CDR2 ANQGSEA. CDR3 protein: CSVEANLAGAAEQYF. As DNA, the CDR3 is TGCAGCGTTGAAGCAAACCTAGCGGGAGCGGCCGAGCAGTACTTC.

The chain is built from TRBV6-5 and TRBJ1-6; 10 nucleotides agree with TRBD1. CDR1 and CDR2 from the germline V gene are MNHEY and SVGAGI. V lost 2 bases to trimming and J lost 9 bases; unmatched junction nucleotides: 4. This CDR3 region has 15 residues. The CDR3 loop is CASSYEDRGASPLHF. The CDR3 bases are TGTGCCAGCAGTTACGAGGACAGGGGGGCTTCACCCCTCCACTTT.

This chain uses TRBV2 with TRBJ1-5; 8 positions agree with TRBD1. The germline V gene encodes CDR1 SNHLY and CDR2 FYNNEI. J gave up 5 bases and V 11 bases, and 8 bases lay outside the gene matches. The CDR3 consists of 13 residues. The CDR3 region has the DNA TGTGCCTCCAGACAGGGGTGGGATCAGCCCCAGCATTTT. It codes for CASRQGWDQPQHF.

This clone was detected once. This chain joins TRBV7-8 and TRBJ1-4; D uncertain. The length of the CDR3 is 14 residues. V lost 2 bases to trimming and J lost 5 bases, with 9 bases between them. Germline V lookup: CDR1 SGHVS, CDR2 FQNEAQ. In nucleotides, the CDR3 is TGTGCCAGCAGCTTAAGAGAAATAAATGAAAAACTGTTTTTT. Its translation is CASSLREINEKLFF.

The sample holds one count of this clone. The chain uses TRBV4-2 and TRBJ1-5; tentatively, D is TRBD1 (5 bases). The CDR3 loop spans 15 amino acids. Germline V gene sequence: CDR1 LGHNA, CDR2 YNFKEQ. The V end was cut by 4 bases, the J end by 8 bases, with 18 bases between. CDR3 nucleotides: TGTGCCAGCAGCCGGGAACAGGAGTCCATCAAGCCCCAGCATTTT. Translated, it gives CASSREQESIKPQHF.

V is TRBV6-5 and J is TRBJ1-4; 8 nucleotides line up with TRBD1. The V gene's germline CDR1 is MNHEY and CDR2 SVGAGI. Losses at the gene ends were 2 bases for V and 7 bases for J; bases not matched to a gene: 9. The CDR3 is made up of 16 amino acids. The CDR3 is CASSYLGQGNSEKLFF. The CDR3 DNA sequence: TGTGCCAGCAGTTACCTTGGACAGGGTAACAGTGAAAAACTGTTTTTT.

The V and J genes are TRBV4-3 and TRBJ2-7; D possibly corresponds to TRBD2 (6 bases). The CDR3 is 15 amino acids. V was cut by 1 base and J by 0 bases, with 10 bases left in between. Per the germline V gene, CDR1 is LGHNA and CDR2 is YSLEER. CDR3 DNA sequence: TGCGCCAGCAGCCAAGGACTAGAGAGCTCCTACGAGCAGTACTTC. Translating it yields CASSQGLESSYEQYF.

The sample holds one count of this clone. The chain couples TRBV6-5 to TRBJ2-7; TRBD2 matches at 10 bases. The CDR3 is made up of 15 amino acids. V lost 2 bases to trimming and J lost 3 bases; unmatched junction nucleotides: 4. CDR1 is MNHEY, CDR2 SVGAGI, per germline. The CDR3, as DNA: TGTGCCAGCAGTTACGGAACTAGCGGGAACTACGAGCAGTACTTC. Translation: CASSYGTSGNYEQYF.

The chain recombines TRBV7-6 with TRBJ2-1, with D maybe TRBD2 (6 bases). Trimming removed 1 base at V and 4 bases at J, with 11 bases between. The CDR3 sequence is 15 residues long. Germline loops: CDR1 SGHVS, CDR2 FNYEAQ. This chain's CDR3 is CASSLGGGKYNEQFF. CDR3 sequence (DNA): TGTGCCAGCAGCTTAGGAGGAGGGAAATACAATGAGCAGTTCTTC.

Here the CDR3 DNA reads TGTGCCAGCAGCTTGCACCCAGGACGGGAAGACTATGGCTACACCTTC. Translating gives CASSLHPGREDYGYTF. This chain connects TRBV5-5 to TRBJ1-2; D gene uncertain. Germline V gene sequence: CDR1 SGHKS, CDR2 YYEKEE (reference sequence). The CDR3 runs to 16 residues. V was cut by 1 base and J by 3 bases, with 16 bases left in between.

The V gene is TRBV3-1 (or the pseudogene TRBV3-2), the J gene TRBJ1-3; 8 bases are a match to TRBD1. V trimming: 4 bases; J trimming: 4 bases; junction bases outside the gene matches: 3. Germline assignment: CDR1 LGHDT and CDR2 YNNKEL (reference sequence). The CDR3 consists of 14 residues. The CDR3: CASSPGGQGNTIYF. The DNA for the CDR3 is TGTGCCAGCAGCCCAGGGGGCCAGGGAAACACCATATATTTT.

This chain links TRBV5-1 with TRBJ2-1, with 11 bases lining up with TRBD2. J gave up 8 bases and V 4 bases, and 5 bases lay outside the gene matches. This CDR3 spans 14 amino acids. Germline CDR1 reads SGHRS; CDR2 reads YFSETQ. The CDR3 sequence: CASSRTSGLYEQFF. CDR3 sequence (DNA): TGCGCCAGCAGCAGGACTAGCGGGCTCTATGAGCAGTTCTTC.

V and J are TRBV6-2 or TRBV6-3 and TRBJ1-2; D is ambiguous. The CDR3 loop spans 16 amino acids. The germline V and J ends were trimmed by 5 bases and 2 bases, with 18 bases remaining between them. Germline V gives CDR1 MNHEY, CDR2 SVGEGT. The CDR3 here is CASSRPPGAGNYGYTF. The CDR3 nucleotides are TGTGCCAGCAGTCGACCCCCCGGAGCGGGGAACTATGGCTACACCTTC.

This chain joins TRBV30 and TRBJ2-2; 7 bases match TRBD2. Germline CDR1 reads GTSNPN; CDR2 reads SVGIG (reference sequence). The CDR3 is 16 residues long. The V gene end was trimmed by 0 bases and the J gene end by 3 bases; junction bases not matched to a gene: 7. The DNA of the CDR3 is TGTGCCTGGAGTGTAATGGGGGGGAGCGACACCGGGGAGCTGTTTTTT. Amino acid sequence: CAWSVMGGSDTGELFF.

This chain links TRBV5-1 with TRBJ2-1, with a tentative D call TRBD2 (5 bases). Germline CDR1 and CDR2: SGHRS and YFSETQ. This CDR3 has 14 amino acids. Trimming removed 7 bases at V and 4 bases at J, with 15 bases between. CDR3 DNA sequence: TGCGCCAGCCAACCGGACTCGACGTACAATGAGCAGTTCTTC. This sequence encodes CASQPDSTYNEQFF. Full variable domain (missing parts from reference TRBV5-1 and TRBJ2-1): KAGVTQTPRYLIKTRGQQVTLSCSPISGHRSVSWYQQTPGQGLQFLFEYFSETQRNKGNFPGRFSGRQFSNSRSEMNVSTLELGDSALYLCASQPDSTYNEQFFGPGTRLTVL.

The J gene is TRBJ2-1, the V gene TRBV29-1; 9 bases are a match to TRBD2. V was pared by 6 bases and J by 9 bases, with 3 bases of the junction left unmatched. This CDR3 contains 11 residues. CDR1 and CDR2 from the germline V gene are SQVTM and ANQGSEA. The CDR3 nucleotides are TGCAGCGTGGGACTAGCAAGTGAGCAGTTCTTC. Translating it yields CSVGLASEQFF.

This chain uses TRBV11-2 with TRBJ1-4; 8 bases align to TRBD1. The CDR3 loop spans 14 amino acids. The germline V gene encodes CDR1 SGHAT and CDR2 FQNNGV. V gave up 3 bases and J gave up 5 bases; unmatched junction bases: 2. The DNA for the CDR3 is TGTGCCAGCAGCTTCCGGGACAGGAATGAAAAACTGTTTTTT. Translating gives CASSFRDRNEKLFF.

This chain uses TRBV6-1 with TRBJ2-7; D ambiguous. This CDR3 has 15 residues. V shed 2 bases and J shed 2 bases, with 13 bases lying between them. Germline CDR1 is MNHNS and CDR2 is SASEGT. The chain's CDR3 is CASSEWIQPTYEQYF. For the CDR3, the DNA is TGTGCCAGCAGTGAATGGATACAGCCGACCTACGAGCAGTACTTC.

This chain connects TRBV28 to TRBJ2-4; D gene uncertain. Germline assignment: CDR1 MDHEN and CDR2 SYDVKM. With 4 bases removed from V and 1 base from J, the gap between germline ends came to 14 bases. The CDR3 is made up of 16 amino acids. The CDR3 loop reads CASSYGNPRAKNIQYF. For the CDR3, the DNA is TGTGCCAGCAGTTACGGCAACCCCAGGGCCAAAAACATTCAGTACTTC.

V gene TRBV7-9 combines with J gene TRBJ1-5, with D maybe TRBD1 (6 bases). V dropped 8 bases and J dropped 5 bases, with 10 bases sitting between them. Germline loops: CDR1 SEHNR, CDR2 FQNEAQ (reference sequence). This CDR3 has 12 amino acids. CDR3 amino acids: CASRQADQPQHF. CDR3 in DNA: TGTGCCAGCCGACAGGCTGATCAGCCCCAGCATTTT.

Only a few counts were recorded for this clone. V and J are TRBV5-1 and TRBJ2-3; the D is unclear. There are 14 residues in the CDR3. Germline CDR1 and CDR2: SGHRS and YFSETQ. V lost 0 bases and J lost 1, with 6 bases in between. CDR3 sequence reads: CASSLAQGTDTQYF. Written as DNA, the CDR3 is TGCGCCAGCAGCTTGGCCCAGGGCACAGATACGCAGTATTTT. Looking up the rest from reference TRBV5-1 and TRBJ2-3 gives the full variable domain: KAGVTQTPRYLIKTRGQQVTLSCSPISGHRSVSWYQQTPGQGLQFLFEYFSETQRNKGNFPGRFSGRQFSNSRSEMNVSTLELGDSALYLCASSLAQGTDTQYFGPGTRLTVL.

The genes are TRBV6-1 and TRBJ2-1; 15 bases map to TRBD2. This CDR3 has 21 residues. V lost 2 bases to trimming and J lost 7 bases; unmatched junction nucleotides: 18. Germline lookup yields CDR1 MNHNS and CDR2 SASEGT. The CDR3 here is CASSEWGPGLAGGPTKNEQFF. As DNA, the CDR3 is TGTGCCAGCAGTGAATGGGGCCCCGGACTAGCGGGAGGGCCCACGAAAAATGAGCAGTTCTTC.

This chain links TRBV5-4 with TRBJ2-1; 13 nucleotides align to TRBD2. This CDR3 contains 17 residues. With 4 bases clipped from V and 1 base from J, the junction kept 5 bases outside the gene matches. Germline V gives CDR1 SGHNT, CDR2 YYREEE (reference sequence). The CDR3 nucleotides read TGTGCCAGCAGCCGGGGGACTAGCGGGACGTCCTACAATGAGCAGTTCTTC. Protein: CASSRGTSGTSYNEQFF.

The V call is TRBV27, the J call TRBJ1-5; a possible D gene is TRBD1 (5 bases). Per germline, CDR1 MNHEY and CDR2 SMNVEV (reference sequence). The CDR3 extends over 17 amino acids. V was cut by 3 bases and J by 2 bases, with 17 bases left in between. The CDR3 is CASSFLGTAGGNQPQHF. Written as DNA, the CDR3 is TGTGCCAGCAGTTTTTTAGGGACTGCTGGTGGCAATCAGCCCCAGCATTTT.